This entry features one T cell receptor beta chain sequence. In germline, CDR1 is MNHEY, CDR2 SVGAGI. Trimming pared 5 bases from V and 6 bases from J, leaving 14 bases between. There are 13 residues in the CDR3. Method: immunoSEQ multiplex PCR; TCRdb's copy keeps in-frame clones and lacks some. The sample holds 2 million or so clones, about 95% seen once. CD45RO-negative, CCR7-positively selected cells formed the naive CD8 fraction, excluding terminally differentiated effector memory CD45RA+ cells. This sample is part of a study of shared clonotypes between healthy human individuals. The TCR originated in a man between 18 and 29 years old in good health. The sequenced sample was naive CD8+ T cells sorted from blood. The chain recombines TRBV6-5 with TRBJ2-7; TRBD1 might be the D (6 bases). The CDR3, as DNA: TGTGCCAGCAGTATCACAGGGACCTCCGAGCAGTACTTC. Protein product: CASSITGTSEQYF.